The 18 T cell receptor beta chains reported below all come from one sample, sequenced in a study of blood T cell repertoires in COVID-19. Sequenced by immunoSEQ multiplex PCR; TCRdb stores in-frame clones only, minus some. This table has roughly 50,000 clones, around 72% appearing once. Sequencing was performed on peripheral blood. The receptor set was obtained from a human donor with active or convalescent COVID-19. The donor label of this sample is uncertain.

In its sample, this clone was seen once. V usage is TRBV6-5 and J usage is TRBJ1-1; the D gene is possibly TRBD1 (5 bases). CDR3 size: 16 residues. V was pared by 0 bases and J by 4 bases, with 15 bases between. Germline V gene data show CDR1 as MNHEY and CDR2 as SVGAGI. The CDR3 is CASSYSKGALGTEAFF. The CDR3 nucleotides are TGTGCCAGCAGTTACTCGAAAGGGGCGTTAGGCACTGAAGCTTTCTTT.

The V gene is TRBV19, the J gene TRBJ1-6; TRBD1 is a possible D gene (5 bases). The V end lost 7 bases, the J end lost 14 bases, and 33 bases lay between the germline ends. Germline V gene data show CDR1 as LNHDA and CDR2 as SQIVND (reference sequence). The CDR3 runs 18 residues. The CDR3 reads CASTPRGSAMRGQLALHF. The DNA of the CDR3 is TGTGCCAGTACCCCACGGGGGTCTGCTATGCGGGGCCAATTGGCCCTCCACTTT.

V and J are TRBV29-1 and TRBJ1-6; tentative D call: TRBD1 (5 bases). Trimming pared 5 bases from V and 7 bases from J, leaving 15 bases between. CDR3 length: 14 residues. Germline V gives CDR1 SQVTM, CDR2 ANQGSEA. The CDR3 DNA reads TGCAGCGTTCCCGGCAGGGCAGAAAATTCACCCCTCCACTTT. It translates to CSVPGRAENSPLHF.

V and J are TRBV6-5 and TRBJ2-7; 9 bases are shared with TRBD2. V shed 6 bases, J shed 5 bases, and the junction held 8 bases outside the gene matches. This CDR3 is built from 14 residues. Germline-derived CDR1 and CDR2 are MNHEY and SVGAGI. The CDR3 here is CASRRSGLAHEQYF. In DNA, the CDR3 is TGTGCCAGCAGAAGATCGGGACTAGCCCACGAGCAGTACTTC.

By sample share, this clone is medium-sized. This chain joins TRBV19 and TRBJ2-7, with 7 positions matching TRBD2. CDR3 size: 14 residues. Germline V CDR1 and CDR2: LNHDA, SQIVND (reference sequence). J was trimmed by 0 bases and V by 6 bases; bases with no gene match: 5. The CDR3 loop reads CASSSLASSYEQYF. The CDR3 bases are TGTGCCAGTAGCTCACTAGCGTCCTCCTACGAGCAGTACTTC.

This clone has just a few counts. The chain links TRBV12-5 to TRBJ1-1, with D hard to call. The CDR3 runs to 11 residues. In germline, CDR1 is LGHNT, CDR2 FRNRAP. V lost 5 bases, J lost 3 bases, and 4 bases lay in between. The CDR3 loop is CASGPDTEAFF. Written as DNA, the CDR3 is TGTGCTAGTGGTCCCGACACTGAAGCTTTCTTT.

The J gene is TRBJ2-3, the V gene TRBV7-3; weak D call: TRBD1 (5 bases). Per the germline V gene, CDR1 is SGHTA and CDR2 is FQGTGA. Deletions cut 6 bases from V and 0 bases from J, with 10 bases between. The CDR3 consists of 14 residues. The CDR3: CASRRGDSTDTQYF. CDR3 sequence (DNA): TGTGCCAGCAGAAGGGGTGATAGCACAGATACGCAGTATTTT.

The chain joins TRBV27 to TRBJ2-1, with D maybe TRBD1 (6 bases). This CDR3 has 14 amino acids. Trimming stripped 5 bases from V and 5 bases from J, with 13 bases between. Germline-derived CDR1 and CDR2 are MNHEY and SMNVEV (reference sequence). CDR3 nucleotide sequence: TGTGCCAGCAGTATCTGGACAGCTGACAATGAGCAGTTCTTC. Encoded protein: CASSIWTADNEQFF.

The V and J genes are TRBV6-4 and TRBJ2-2, with a weak D call TRBD2 (6 bases). V gave up 0 bases and J gave up 1 base, with 6 bases separating them. This CDR3 spans 15 amino acids. Germline CDR1 reads MRHNA; CDR2 reads SNTAGT. CDR3 loop: CASSDSSGNTGELFF. The CDR3, as DNA: TGTGCCAGCAGTGACTCTAGCGGGAACACCGGGGAGCTGTTTTTT.

The rearrangement links TRBV5-1 to TRBJ2-5; the match to TRBD2 covers 11 bases. The CDR3 totals 16 residues. Germline V gene data show CDR1 as SGHRS and CDR2 as YFSETQ. V was clipped by 0 bases and J by 1 base; unmatched bases: 2. CDR3 DNA: TGCGCCAGCAGCTTGGATCTAGCGGGAGGCCAAGAGACCCAGTACTTC. Translating gives CASSLDLAGGQETQYF.

In its sample, this clone was seen once. The chain carries TRBV18 and TRBJ1-4; D possibly corresponds to TRBD1 (6 bases). CDR3 length: 16 amino acids. V lost 5 bases and J 0 bases, leaving 13 bases between the germline ends. Germline assignment: CDR1 KGHSH and CDR2 LQKENI. Here the CDR3 reads CASSSGTPTTNEKLFF. The CDR3 DNA is TGTGCCAGCTCATCCGGGACACCTACAACTAATGAAAAACTGTTTTTT.

The chain is built from TRBV7-3 and TRBJ2-7; 9 bases are a match to TRBD1. The ends lost 5 bases at V and 5 bases at J; junction bases unmatched: 7. CDR1 is SGHTA and CDR2 is FQGTGA in the germline V gene. CDR3 length: 14 residues. CDR3 coding DNA: TGTGCCAGCAGCACCGGGACAGGGAGCCACGAGCAGTACTTC. This translates into CASSTGTGSHEQYF.

The V call is TRBV9, the J call TRBJ2-1; a weak D match, TRBD1 (5 bases). V lost 1 base to trimming and J lost 3 bases, with 17 bases between them. Germline V gene sequence: CDR1 SGDLS, CDR2 YYNGEE. The CDR3 is 17 residues long. The CDR3 region has the DNA TGTGCCAGCAGCGTACTAGGTACCCCTACAGGCTACAATGAGCAGTTCTTC. Residues: CASSVLGTPTGYNEQFF.

The chain uses TRBV5-4 and TRBJ2-3; weak D call: TRBD1 (5 bases). Trimming cost V 2 bases and J 2 bases, with 12 bases left between them. From germline, CDR1 is SGHNT and CDR2 YYREEE (reference sequence). CDR3 length: 15 residues. The CDR3 sequence is CASSFTRAVTDTQYF. The CDR3 bases are TGTGCCAGCAGCTTCACCAGGGCAGTCACAGATACGCAGTATTTT.

This chain uses TRBV5-1 with TRBJ1-1; TRBD1 is a possible D gene (6 bases). CDR1 is SGHRS and CDR2 is YFSETQ in the germline V gene. Trimming cost V 0 bases and J 1 base, with 13 bases left between them. The CDR3 runs to 16 residues. The CDR3 nucleotides read TGCGCCAGCAGCTTGGAAGCGGTCAGGGGGAACACTGAAGCTTTCTTT. It encodes CASSLEAVRGNTEAFF.

This rearrangement joins TRBV12-5 to TRBJ1-6; D is perhaps TRBD1 (5 bases). The CDR3 runs to 14 residues. Trimming shortened V by 8 bases and J by 7 bases, and 15 bases separated the two germline ends. Looked up from germline, CDR1 is LGHNT and CDR2 is FRNRAP. CDR3: CASTGGGNNSPLHF. CDR3 DNA: TGTGCTAGTACCGGTGGGGGGAACAATTCACCCCTCCACTTT.

This sequence joins TRBV5-6 and TRBJ1-2; D is unclear. In germline, CDR1 is SGHDT, CDR2 YYEEEE. The germline V and J ends were trimmed by 4 bases and 4 bases, with 17 bases remaining between them. The CDR3 is made up of 15 amino acids. In DNA form, the CDR3 reads TGTGCCAGCAGCAACCGGGCCCCAGGAGGCTATGGCTACACCTTC. Translated: CASSNRAPGGYGYTF.

The CDR3 DNA reads as TGTGCCACCAGTCCCCGGCAGACAGGCCTTCCTGGGGCCAACGTCCTGACTTTC. Amino acids: CATSPRQTGLPGANVLTF. This rearrangement joins TRBV24-1 to TRBJ2-6; tentative D call: TRBD1 (6 bases). The CDR3 length is 18 residues. The germline V gene encodes CDR1 KGHDR and CDR2 SFDVKD. V lost 6 bases and J lost 2, with 19 bases in between.